This TCR beta chain was sequenced in a study of T cell repertoires in cytomegalovirus infection. Overall study: An indication of both CMV infection and matching HLA type came from public TCR beta signatures. General study results and limits: CMV carriers with the relevant HLA were identified by cumulative public TCR beta family frequency. It was HLA-C-restricted CMV-specific TCR beta clonotypes that dominated the response ex vivo.

CDR1 MNHEY and CDR2 SVGAGI come from the germline V gene. The ends were cut back, 8 bases at V and 2 bases at J, with 10 bases in the middle. The CDR3 consists of 12 residues. This clonotype showed up just a few times. The antigen is undetermined. TCRdb called the reads again in MiXCR, with one record for every CDR3 protein. This sample has some 180,000 distinct CDR3 sequences, with about 21% found just once. The chain employs TRBV6-5 and TRBJ2-7, with D tentatively TRBD1 (6 bases). The receptor was isolated from a human donor in good health (CMV status not recorded). Some clones in this sample may be carry-over from other donors' samples. The sample was PBMCs. Here the CDR3 DNA reads TGTGCCAGCGGGGACACACCCTACGAGCAGTACTTC. This translates into CASGDTPYEQYF.